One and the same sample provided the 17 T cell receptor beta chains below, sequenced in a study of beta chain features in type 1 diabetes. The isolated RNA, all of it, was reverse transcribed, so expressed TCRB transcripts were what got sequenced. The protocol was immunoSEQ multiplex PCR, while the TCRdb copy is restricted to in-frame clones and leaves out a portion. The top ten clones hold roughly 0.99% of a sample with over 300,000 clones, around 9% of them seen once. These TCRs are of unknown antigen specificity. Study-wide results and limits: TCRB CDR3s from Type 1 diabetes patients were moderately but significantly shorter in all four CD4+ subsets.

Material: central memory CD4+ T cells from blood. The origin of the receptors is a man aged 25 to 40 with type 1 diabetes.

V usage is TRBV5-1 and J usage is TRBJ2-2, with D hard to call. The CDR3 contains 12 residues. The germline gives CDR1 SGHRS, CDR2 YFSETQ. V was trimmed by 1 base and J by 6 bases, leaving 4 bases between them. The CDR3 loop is CASSLIAGELFF. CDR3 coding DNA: TGCGCCAGCAGCTTGATAGCCGGGGAGCTGTTTTTT.

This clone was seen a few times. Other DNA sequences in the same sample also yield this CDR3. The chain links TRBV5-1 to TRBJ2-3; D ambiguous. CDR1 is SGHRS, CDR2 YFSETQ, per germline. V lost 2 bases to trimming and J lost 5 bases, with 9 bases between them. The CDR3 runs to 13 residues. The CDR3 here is CASSLGGEDTQYF. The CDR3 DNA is TGCGCCAGCAGCTTAGGCGGTGAAGATACGCAGTATTTT.

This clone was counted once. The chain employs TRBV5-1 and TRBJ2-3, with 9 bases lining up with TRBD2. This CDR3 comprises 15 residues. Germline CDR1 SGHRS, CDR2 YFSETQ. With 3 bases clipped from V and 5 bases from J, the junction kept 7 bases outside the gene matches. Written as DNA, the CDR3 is TGCGCCAGCAGCTACGCGGGGGGGCGAGGAGATACGCAGTATTTT. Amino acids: CASSYAGGRGDTQYF.

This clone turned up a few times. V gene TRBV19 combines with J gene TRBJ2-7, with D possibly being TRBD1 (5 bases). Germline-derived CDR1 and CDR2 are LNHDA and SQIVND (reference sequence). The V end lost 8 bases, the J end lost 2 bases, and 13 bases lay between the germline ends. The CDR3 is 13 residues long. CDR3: CASGAGRTYEQYF. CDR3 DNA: TGTGCCAGTGGGGCAGGTAGAACCTACGAGCAGTACTTC.

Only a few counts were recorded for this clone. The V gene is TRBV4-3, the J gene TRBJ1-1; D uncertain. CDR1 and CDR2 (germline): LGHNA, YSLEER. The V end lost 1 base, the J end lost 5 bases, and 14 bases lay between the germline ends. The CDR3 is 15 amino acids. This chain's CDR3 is CASSQGGGQRTEAFF. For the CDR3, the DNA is TGCGCCAGCAGCCAAGGCGGTGGGCAGAGGACTGAAGCTTTCTTT.

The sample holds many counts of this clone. The CDR3 DNA is TGTGCCAGCAGTTTAAGAGGGTACACCGGGGAGCTGTTTTTT. The encoded protein is CASSLRGYTGELFF. J is TRBJ2-2 and V is TRBV27, with D possibly being TRBD2 (5 bases). CDR3 length: 14 residues. Germline V CDR1 and CDR2: MNHEY, SMNVEV (reference sequence). V was cut by 2 bases and J by 3 bases, with 7 bases left in between.

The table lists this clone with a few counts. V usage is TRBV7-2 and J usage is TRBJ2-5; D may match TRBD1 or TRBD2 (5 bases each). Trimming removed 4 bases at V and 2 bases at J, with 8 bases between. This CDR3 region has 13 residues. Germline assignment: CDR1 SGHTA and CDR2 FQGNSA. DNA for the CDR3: TGTGCCAGCAGCTGGGGACCGCAAGAGACCCAGTACTTC. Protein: CASSWGPQETQYF. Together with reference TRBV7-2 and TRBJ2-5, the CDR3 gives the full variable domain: GAGVSQSPSNKVTEKGKDVELRCDPISGHTALYWYRQSLGQGLEFLIYFQGNSAPDKSGLPSDRFSAERTGGSVSTLTIQRTQQEDSAVYLCASSWGPQETQYFGPGTRLLVL.

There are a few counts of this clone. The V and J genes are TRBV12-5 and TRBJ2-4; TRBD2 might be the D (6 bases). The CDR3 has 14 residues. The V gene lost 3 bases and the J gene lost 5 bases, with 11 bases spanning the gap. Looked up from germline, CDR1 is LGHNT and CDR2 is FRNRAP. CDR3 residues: CASGFGERENIQYF. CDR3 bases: TGTGCTAGTGGTTTTGGTGAGCGGGAAAACATTCAGTACTTC.

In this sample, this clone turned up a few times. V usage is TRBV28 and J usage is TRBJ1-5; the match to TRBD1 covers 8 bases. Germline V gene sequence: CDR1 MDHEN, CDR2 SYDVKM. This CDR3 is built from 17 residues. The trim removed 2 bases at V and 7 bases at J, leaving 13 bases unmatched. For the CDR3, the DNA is TGTGCCAGCAGTTTACGGGGACAGGCCCTGGGGTTACAGCCCCAGCATTTT. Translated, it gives CASSLRGQALGLQPQHF.

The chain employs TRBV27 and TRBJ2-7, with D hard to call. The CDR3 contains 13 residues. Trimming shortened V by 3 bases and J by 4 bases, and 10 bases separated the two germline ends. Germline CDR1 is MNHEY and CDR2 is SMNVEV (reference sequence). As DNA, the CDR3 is TGTGCCAGCAGTTTCATGCAGTCTTACGAGCAGTACTTC. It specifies CASSFMQSYEQYF.

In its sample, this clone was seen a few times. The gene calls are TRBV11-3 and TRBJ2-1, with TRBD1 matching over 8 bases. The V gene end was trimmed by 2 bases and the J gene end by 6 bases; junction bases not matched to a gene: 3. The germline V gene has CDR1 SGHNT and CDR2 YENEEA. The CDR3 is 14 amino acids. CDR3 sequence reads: CASSLHRGSNEQFF. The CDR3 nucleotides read TGTGCCAGCAGCTTACACAGGGGGTCCAATGAGCAGTTCTTC.

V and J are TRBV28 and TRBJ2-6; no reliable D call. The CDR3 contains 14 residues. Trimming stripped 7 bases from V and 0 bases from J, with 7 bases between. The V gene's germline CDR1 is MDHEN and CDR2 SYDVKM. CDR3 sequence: CASTPSSGANVLTF. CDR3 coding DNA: TGTGCCAGCACTCCTTCCTCTGGGGCCAACGTCCTGACTTTC.

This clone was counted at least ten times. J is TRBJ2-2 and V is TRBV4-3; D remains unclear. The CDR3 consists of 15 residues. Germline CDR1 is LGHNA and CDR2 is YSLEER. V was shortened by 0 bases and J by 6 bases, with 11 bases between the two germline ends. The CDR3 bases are TGCGCCAGCAGCCAAGAATCCACAAGACCCGGGGAGCTGTTTTTT. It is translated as CASSQESTRPGELFF.

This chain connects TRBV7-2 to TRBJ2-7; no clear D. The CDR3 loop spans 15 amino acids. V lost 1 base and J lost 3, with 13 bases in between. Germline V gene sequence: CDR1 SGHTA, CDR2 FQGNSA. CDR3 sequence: CASSLGHSLHYEQYF. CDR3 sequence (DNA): TGTGCCAGCAGCTTAGGCCATTCGCTTCACTACGAGCAGTACTTC.

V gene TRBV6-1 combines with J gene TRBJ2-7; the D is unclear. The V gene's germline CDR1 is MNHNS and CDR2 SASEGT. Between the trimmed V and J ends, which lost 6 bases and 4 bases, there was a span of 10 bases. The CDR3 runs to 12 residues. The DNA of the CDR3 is TGTGCCAGCAGCGAGAGCTTATACGAGCAGTACTTC. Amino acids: CASSESLYEQYF.

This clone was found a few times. The CDR3 loop reads CAGDKDRNNEQFF. The CDR3 nucleotides are TGTGCCGGTGACAAAGACAGAAATAATGAGCAGTTCTTC. The chain combines TRBV7-9 with TRBJ2-1; tentatively, D is TRBD1 (5 bases). This CDR3 region has 13 residues. V was shortened by 11 bases and J by 7 bases, with 18 bases between the two germline ends. CDR1 and CDR2 (germline): SEHNR, FQNEAQ (reference sequence).

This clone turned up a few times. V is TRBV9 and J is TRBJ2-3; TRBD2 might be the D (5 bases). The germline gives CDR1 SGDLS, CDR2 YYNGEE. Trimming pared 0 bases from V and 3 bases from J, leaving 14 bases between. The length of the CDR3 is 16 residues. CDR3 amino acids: CASSVGGSDLTDTQYF. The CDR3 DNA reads TGTGCCAGCAGCGTAGGAGGTAGCGACCTTACAGATACGCAGTATTTT.